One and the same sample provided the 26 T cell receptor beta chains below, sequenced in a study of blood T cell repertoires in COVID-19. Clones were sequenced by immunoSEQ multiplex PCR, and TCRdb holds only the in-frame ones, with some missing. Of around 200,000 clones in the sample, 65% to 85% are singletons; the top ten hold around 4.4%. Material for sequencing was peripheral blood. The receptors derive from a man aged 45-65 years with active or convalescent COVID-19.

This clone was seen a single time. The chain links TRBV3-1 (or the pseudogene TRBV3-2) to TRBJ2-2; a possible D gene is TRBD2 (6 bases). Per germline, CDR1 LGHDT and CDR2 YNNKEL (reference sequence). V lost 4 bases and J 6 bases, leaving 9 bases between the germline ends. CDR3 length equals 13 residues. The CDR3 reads CASSRGESGELFF. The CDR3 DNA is TGTGCCAGCAGCCGGGGGGAATCCGGGGAGCTGTTTTTT.

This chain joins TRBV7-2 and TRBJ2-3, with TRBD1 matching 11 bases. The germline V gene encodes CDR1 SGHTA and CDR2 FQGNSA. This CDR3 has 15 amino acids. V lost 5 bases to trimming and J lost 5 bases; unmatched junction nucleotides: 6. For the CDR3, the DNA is TGTGCCAGCAGCATCCGGACAGGGGGCCGAGATACGCAGTATTTT. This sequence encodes CASSIRTGGRDTQYF.

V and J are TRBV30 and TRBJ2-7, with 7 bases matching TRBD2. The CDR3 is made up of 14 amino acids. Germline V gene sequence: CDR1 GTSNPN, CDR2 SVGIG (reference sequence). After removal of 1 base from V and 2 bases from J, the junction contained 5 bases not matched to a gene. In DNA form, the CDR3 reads TGTGCCTGGAGTGGGGGGAGGGTCACCTACGAGCAGTACTTC. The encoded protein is CAWSGGRVTYEQYF.

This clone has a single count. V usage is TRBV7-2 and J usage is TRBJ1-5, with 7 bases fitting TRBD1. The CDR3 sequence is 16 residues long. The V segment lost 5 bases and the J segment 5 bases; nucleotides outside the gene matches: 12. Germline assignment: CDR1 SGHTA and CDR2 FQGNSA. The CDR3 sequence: CASSPIGTDVDQPQHF. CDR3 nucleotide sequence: TGTGCCAGCAGCCCGATAGGGACAGACGTGGATCAGCCCCAGCATTTT.

CDR3 loop: CASILGTSGEDTQYF. The CDR3 nucleotides read TGTGCCAGCATCCTCGGGACTAGCGGGGAAGATACGCAGTATTTT. V and J are TRBV7-6 and TRBJ2-3; 13 bases are a match to TRBD2. Germline-derived CDR1 and CDR2 are SGHVS and FNYEAQ. The V segment lost 7 bases and the J segment 5 bases; nucleotides outside the gene matches: 6. CDR3 length: 15 residues.

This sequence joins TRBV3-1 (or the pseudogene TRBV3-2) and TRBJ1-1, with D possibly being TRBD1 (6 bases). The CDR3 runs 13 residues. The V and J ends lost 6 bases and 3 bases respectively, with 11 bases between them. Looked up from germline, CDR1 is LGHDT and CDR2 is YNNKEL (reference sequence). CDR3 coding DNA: TGTGCCAGCAGGTCCAGGGGTGACACTGAAGCTTTCTTT. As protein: CASRSRGDTEAFF.

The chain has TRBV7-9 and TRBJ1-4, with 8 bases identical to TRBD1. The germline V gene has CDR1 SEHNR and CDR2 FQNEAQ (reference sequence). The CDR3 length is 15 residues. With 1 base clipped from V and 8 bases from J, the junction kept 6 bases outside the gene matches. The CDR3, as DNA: TGTGCCAGCAGCTTAGTTGGCGGACAGGGAGAAAAACTGTTTTTT. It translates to CASSLVGGQGEKLFF.

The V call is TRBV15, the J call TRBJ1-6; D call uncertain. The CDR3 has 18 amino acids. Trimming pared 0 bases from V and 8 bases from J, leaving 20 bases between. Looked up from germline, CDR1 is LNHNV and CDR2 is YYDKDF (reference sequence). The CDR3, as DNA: TGTGCCACCAGCAGAGATCCCACCTTCTTATCTCGGGATTCACCCCTCCACTTT. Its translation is CATSRDPTFLSRDSPLHF.

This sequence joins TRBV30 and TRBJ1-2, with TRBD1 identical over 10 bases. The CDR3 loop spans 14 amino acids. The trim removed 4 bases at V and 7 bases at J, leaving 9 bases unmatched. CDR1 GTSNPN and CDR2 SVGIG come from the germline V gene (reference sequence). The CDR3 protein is CAWTNRQGAFGYTF. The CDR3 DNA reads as TGTGCCTGGACCAATCGACAGGGGGCCTTTGGCTACACCTTC.

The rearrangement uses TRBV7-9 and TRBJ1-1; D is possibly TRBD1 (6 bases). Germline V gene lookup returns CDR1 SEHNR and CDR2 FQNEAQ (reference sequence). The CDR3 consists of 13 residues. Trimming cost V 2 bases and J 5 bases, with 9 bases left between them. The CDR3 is CASSLQGSTEAFF. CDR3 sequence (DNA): TGTGCCAGCAGCTTACAGGGGTCGACTGAAGCTTTCTTT. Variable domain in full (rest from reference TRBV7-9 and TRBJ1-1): DTGVSQNPRHKITKRGQNVTFRCDPISEHNRLYWYRQTLGQGPEFLTYFQNEAQLEKSRLLSDRFSAERPKGSFSTLEIQRTEQGDSAMYLCASSLQGSTEAFFGQGTRLTVV.

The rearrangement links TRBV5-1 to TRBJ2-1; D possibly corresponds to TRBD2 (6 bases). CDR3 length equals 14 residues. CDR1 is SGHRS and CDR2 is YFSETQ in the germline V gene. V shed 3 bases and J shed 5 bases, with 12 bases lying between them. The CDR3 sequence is CASSSQGGNNEQFF. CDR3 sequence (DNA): TGCGCCAGCAGCTCCCAGGGAGGAAACAATGAGCAGTTCTTC.

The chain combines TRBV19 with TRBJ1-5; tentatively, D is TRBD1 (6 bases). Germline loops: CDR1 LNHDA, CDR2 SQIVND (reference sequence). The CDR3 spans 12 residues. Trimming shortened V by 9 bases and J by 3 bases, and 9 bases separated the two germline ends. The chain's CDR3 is CASRDNNQPQHF. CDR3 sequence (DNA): TGTGCCAGCCGGGACAACAATCAGCCCCAGCATTTT.

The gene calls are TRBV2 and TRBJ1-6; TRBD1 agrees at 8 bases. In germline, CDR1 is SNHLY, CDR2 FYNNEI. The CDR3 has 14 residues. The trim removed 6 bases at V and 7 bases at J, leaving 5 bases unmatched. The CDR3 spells CASRTDRENSPLHF. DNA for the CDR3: TGTGCCAGCAGGACGGACAGGGAAAATTCACCCCTCCACTTT.

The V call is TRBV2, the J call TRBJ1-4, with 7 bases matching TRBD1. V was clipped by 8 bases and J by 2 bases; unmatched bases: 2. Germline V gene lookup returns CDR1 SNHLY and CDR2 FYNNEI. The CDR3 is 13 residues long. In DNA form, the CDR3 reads TGTGCCAGCCAGGGGGACACTAATGAAAAACTGTTTTTT. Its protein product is CASQGDTNEKLFF.

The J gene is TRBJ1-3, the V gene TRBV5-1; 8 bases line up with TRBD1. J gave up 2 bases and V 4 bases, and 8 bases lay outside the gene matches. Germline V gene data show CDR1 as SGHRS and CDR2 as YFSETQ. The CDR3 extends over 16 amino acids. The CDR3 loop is CASSLTGTGTGNTIYF. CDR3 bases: TGCGCCAGCAGCCTAACTGGGACAGGTACTGGAAACACCATATATTTT.

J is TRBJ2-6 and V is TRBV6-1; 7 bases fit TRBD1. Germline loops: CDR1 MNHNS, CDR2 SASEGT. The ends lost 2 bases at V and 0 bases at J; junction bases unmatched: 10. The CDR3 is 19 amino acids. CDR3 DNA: TGTGCCAGCAGTGAAAGAGGACAGGCGACGCTCTCTGGGGCCAACGTCCTGACTTTC. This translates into CASSERGQATLSGANVLTF.

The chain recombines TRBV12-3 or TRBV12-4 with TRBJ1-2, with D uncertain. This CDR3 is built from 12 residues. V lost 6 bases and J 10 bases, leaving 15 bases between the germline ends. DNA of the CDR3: TGTGCCAGCAGCCCTACGGGATCTTCCTACACCTTC. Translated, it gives CASSPTGSSYTF.

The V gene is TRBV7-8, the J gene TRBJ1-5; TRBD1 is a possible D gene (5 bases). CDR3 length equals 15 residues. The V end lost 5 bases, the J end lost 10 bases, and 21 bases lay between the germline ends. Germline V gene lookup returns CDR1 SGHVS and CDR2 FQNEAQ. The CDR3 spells CASSPARVGGGPQHF. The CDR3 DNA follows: TGTGCCAGCAGCCCCGCGCGAGTTGGCGGGGGTCCCCAGCATTTT.

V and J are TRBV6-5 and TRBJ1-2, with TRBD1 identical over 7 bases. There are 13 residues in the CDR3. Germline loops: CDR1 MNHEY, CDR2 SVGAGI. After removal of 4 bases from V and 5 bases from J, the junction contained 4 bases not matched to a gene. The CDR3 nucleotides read TGTGCCAGCAGTTCGGGACAGACGTATGGCTACACCTTC. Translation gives CASSSGQTYGYTF.

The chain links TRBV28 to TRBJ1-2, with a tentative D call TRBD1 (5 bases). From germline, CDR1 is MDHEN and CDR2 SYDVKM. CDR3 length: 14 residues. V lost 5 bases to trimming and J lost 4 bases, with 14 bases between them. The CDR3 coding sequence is TGTGCCAGCAGTCCTCCGACAGACTCCTATGGCTACACCTTC. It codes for CASSPPTDSYGYTF.

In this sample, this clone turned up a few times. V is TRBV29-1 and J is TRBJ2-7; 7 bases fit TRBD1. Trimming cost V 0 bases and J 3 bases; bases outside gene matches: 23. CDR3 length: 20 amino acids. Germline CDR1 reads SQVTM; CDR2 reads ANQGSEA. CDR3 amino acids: CSVEDLVPAAFRQGNYEQYF. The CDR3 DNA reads TGCAGCGTTGAAGATCTTGTCCCCGCTGCTTTCCGACAGGGAAACTACGAGCAGTACTTC.

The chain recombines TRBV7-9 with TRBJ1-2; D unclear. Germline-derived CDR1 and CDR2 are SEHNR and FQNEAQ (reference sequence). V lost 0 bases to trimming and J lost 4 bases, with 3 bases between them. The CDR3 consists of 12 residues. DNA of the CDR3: TGTGCCAGCAGCTTAGCCCTCTATGGCTACACCTTC. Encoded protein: CASSLALYGYTF.

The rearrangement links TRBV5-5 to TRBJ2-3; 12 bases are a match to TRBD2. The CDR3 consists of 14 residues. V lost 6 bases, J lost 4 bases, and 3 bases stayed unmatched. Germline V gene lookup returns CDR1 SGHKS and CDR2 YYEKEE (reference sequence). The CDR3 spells CASMGTSGPDTQYF. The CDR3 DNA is TGTGCCAGCATGGGGACTAGCGGGCCAGATACGCAGTATTTT.

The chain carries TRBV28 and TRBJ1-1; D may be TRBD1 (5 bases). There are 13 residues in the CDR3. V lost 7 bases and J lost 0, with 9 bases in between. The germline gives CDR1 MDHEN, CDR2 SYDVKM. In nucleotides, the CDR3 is TGTGCCAGCATTCGACAGCTGAACACTGAAGCTTTCTTT. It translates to CASIRQLNTEAFF.

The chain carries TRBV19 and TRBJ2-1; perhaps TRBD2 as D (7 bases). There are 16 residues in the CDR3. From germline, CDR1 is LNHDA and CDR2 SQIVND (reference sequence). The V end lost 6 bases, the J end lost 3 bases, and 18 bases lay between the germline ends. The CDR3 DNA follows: TGTGCCAGTAGCCCAAGGGGGGGGCTTGGCTACAATGAGCAGTTCTTC. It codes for CASSPRGGLGYNEQFF.

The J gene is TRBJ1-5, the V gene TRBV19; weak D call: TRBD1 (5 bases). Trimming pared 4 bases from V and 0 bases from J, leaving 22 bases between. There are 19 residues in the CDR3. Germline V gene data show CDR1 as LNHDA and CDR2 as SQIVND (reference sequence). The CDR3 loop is CASSTLRNTQGSSNQPQHF. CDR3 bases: TGTGCCAGTAGTACCCTCCGGAACACCCAGGGATCTAGCAATCAGCCCCAGCATTTT. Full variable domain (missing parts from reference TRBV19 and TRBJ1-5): DGGITQSPKYLFRKEGQNVTLSCEQNLNHDAMYWYRQDPGQGLRLIYYSQIVNDFQKGDIAEGYSVSREKKESFPLTVTSAQKNPTAFYLCASSTLRNTQGSSNQPQHFGDGTRLSIL.